Listed here are 32 T cell receptor beta chains from one sample, sequenced in a study of radiotherapy plus CTLA-4 blockade in lung cancer. Assay: immunoSEQ multiplex PCR; the TCRdb copy retains only in-frame clones and omits some. Of roughly 44,000 clones in the sample, around nine tenths were seen once. Sequencing used peripheral blood, obtained from a patient treated with radiotherapy plus ipilimumab. These receptors originate from a human donor with non-small cell lung cancer whose response to radiotherapy plus ipilimumab could not be evaluated.

The V call is TRBV2, the J call TRBJ2-1; 8 bases align to TRBD1. CDR1 is SNHLY and CDR2 is FYNNEI in the germline V gene. V was pared by 6 bases and J by 14 bases, with 6 bases of the junction left unmatched. The CDR3 is made up of 11 amino acids. The CDR3 bases are TGTGCCAGCAGCGACAGGGGTAAGGAGTTCTTC. It translates to CASSDRGKEFF.

The rearrangement uses TRBV25-1 and TRBJ2-1; D is ambiguous. The V end was cut by 6 bases, the J end by 2 bases, with 11 bases between. The CDR3 length is 14 residues. The V gene's germline CDR1 is MGHDK and CDR2 SYGVNS. CDR3 sequence (DNA): TGTGCCAGCAGCTCCAGTGGCCCCTACAATGAGCAGTTCTTC. As protein: CASSSSGPYNEQFF.

The rearrangement joins TRBV4-1 to TRBJ1-1, with TRBD1 as a possible D gene (5 bases). Germline V gene sequence: CDR1 MGHRA, CDR2 YSYEKL. V was trimmed by 0 bases and J by 1 base, leaving 9 bases between them. CDR3 size: 15 residues. CDR3 sequence: CASSQEGERNTEAFF. In DNA, the CDR3 is TGCGCCAGCAGCCAAGAAGGGGAAAGGAACACTGAAGCTTTCTTT.

This chain links TRBV7-2 with TRBJ2-7; 7 bases align to TRBD1. From germline, CDR1 is SGHTA and CDR2 FQGNSA. J was trimmed by 4 bases and V by 5 bases; bases with no gene match: 8. This CDR3 is 14 amino acids long. The CDR3 DNA reads as TGTGCCAGCAGCATCGGGACAGACCATTACGAGCAGTACTTC. It specifies CASSIGTDHYEQYF.

The chain couples TRBV6-1 to TRBJ2-3; 7 bases line up with TRBD2. Trimming took 6 bases from V and 0 from J; bases not matched to a gene: 6. The CDR3 runs 15 residues. CDR1 is MNHNS and CDR2 is SASEGT in the germline V gene. CDR3 coding DNA: TGTGCCAGCAGCTCAAGCGGGGCTAGCACAGATACGCAGTATTTT. It specifies CASSSSGASTDTQYF.

The V call is TRBV18, the J call TRBJ2-2; TRBD2 is a possible D gene (6 bases). Germline V gene data show CDR1 as KGHSH and CDR2 as LQKENI. This CDR3 is built from 16 residues. Trimming took 3 bases from V and 1 from J, leaving 12 bases between them. The CDR3, as DNA: TGTGCCAGCTCACCGAACGGGCGGGAGAACACCGGGGAGCTGTTTTTT. Protein product: CASSPNGRENTGELFF.

This chain uses TRBV5-5 with TRBJ2-2; 8 bases agree with TRBD1. The CDR3 totals 15 residues. Per the germline V gene, CDR1 is SGHKS and CDR2 is YYEKEE (reference sequence). Germline trimming cut 4 bases from V and 6 bases from J; bases unmatched to any gene: 8. DNA for the CDR3: TGTGCCAGCAGCCCGGCGCAGGGGGCAGCCGGGGAGCTGTTTTTT. It is translated as CASSPAQGAAGELFF.

This clone showed up just once. V gene TRBV29-1 combines with J gene TRBJ2-1; TRBD2 is a possible D gene (5 bases). Trimming pared 3 bases from V and 0 bases from J, leaving 6 bases between. CDR3 length: 13 amino acids. CDR1 and CDR2 (germline): SQVTM, ANQGSEA. CDR3 protein: CSVDEGSYNEQFF. Here the CDR3 DNA reads TGCAGCGTTGACGAGGGCTCCTACAATGAGCAGTTCTTC.

This chain uses TRBV5-6 with TRBJ2-2; D is perhaps TRBD2 (5 bases). The V gene lost 4 bases and the J gene lost 2 bases, with 15 bases spanning the gap. Germline CDR1 SGHDT, CDR2 YYEEEE. This CDR3 contains 16 residues. In nucleotides, the CDR3 is TGTGCCAGCAGCCCCCGATGGAGCGGTAACACCGGGGAGCTGTTTTTT. Translation gives CASSPRWSGNTGELFF. Based on the CDR3 plus reference TRBV5-6 and TRBJ2-2, the full variable domain is DAGVTQSPTHLIKTRGQQVTLRCSPKSGHDTVSWYQQALGQGPQFIFQYYEEEERQRGNFPDRFSGHQFPNYSSELNVNALLLGDSALYLCASSPRWSGNTGELFFGEGSRLTVL.

The rearrangement joins TRBV5-4 to TRBJ2-7, with 8 bases aligning to TRBD2. Per germline, CDR1 SGHNT and CDR2 YYREEE (reference sequence). With V trimmed by 1 base and J by 5 bases, 5 bases remained unmatched. The CDR3 length is 14 residues. The CDR3, as DNA: TGTGCCAGCAGCTTGCGGGGGGGAGGAGACGAGCAGTACTTC. Amino acids: CASSLRGGGDEQYF. Full variable domain (missing parts from reference TRBV5-4 and TRBJ2-7): ETGVTQSPTHLIKTRGQQVTLRCSSQSGHNTVSWYQQALGQGPQFIFQYYREEENGRGNFPPRFSGLQFPNYSSELNVNALELDDSALYLCASSLRGGGDEQYFGPGTRLTVT.

The chain couples TRBV10-2 to TRBJ2-2; maybe TRBD1 (6 bases). Germline assignment: CDR1 WSHSY and CDR2 SAAADI. Trimming took 3 bases from V and 4 from J, leaving 12 bases between them. The CDR3 consists of 15 residues. As DNA, the CDR3 is TGCGCCAGCAGTGAAGTTCAGGGGCGCACCGGGGAGCTGTTTTTT. Its translation: CASSEVQGRTGELFF.

The V and J genes are TRBV19 and TRBJ1-2; maybe TRBD1 (5 bases). CDR1 LNHDA and CDR2 SQIVND come from the germline V gene (reference sequence). V was shortened by 5 bases and J by 5 bases, with 21 bases between the two germline ends. This CDR3 has 16 amino acids. CDR3 nucleotide sequence: TGTGCCAGTAGTCCCCGGGCGGGACCGGCCAATTATGGCTACACCTTC. Its protein product is CASSPRAGPANYGYTF.

V is TRBV4-3 and J is TRBJ1-2, with D uncertain. Germline V gene data show CDR1 as LGHNA and CDR2 as YSLEER. V shed 0 bases and J shed 4 bases, with 15 bases lying between them. CDR3 size: 16 residues. This chain's CDR3 is CASSQDQKDSGYGYTF. The CDR3 coding sequence is TGCGCCAGCAGCCAAGATCAAAAGGATAGCGGCTATGGCTACACCTTC.

The chain has TRBV5-6 and TRBJ2-7; 12 positions agree with TRBD2. The CDR3 contains 15 residues. V shed 4 bases and J 1 base; nucleotides not matched to a gene: 3. CDR1 SGHDT and CDR2 YYEEEE come from the germline V gene. CDR3 region: CASSRGTSGSYEQYF. The CDR3 DNA is TGTGCCAGCAGCCGCGGGACTAGCGGGTCCTACGAGCAGTACTTC.

The chain has TRBV18 and TRBJ2-3; weak D call: TRBD1 (7 bases). Germline CDR1 and CDR2: KGHSH and LQKENI. The CDR3 contains 16 residues. V shed 4 bases and J shed 4 bases, with 18 bases lying between them. CDR3 protein: CASSHGTGGGSDTQYF. As DNA, the CDR3 is TGTGCCAGCTCACACGGGACTGGAGGGGGCTCAGATACGCAGTATTTT.

The CDR3 is CASSPPVVTGTDEQYF. DNA for the CDR3: TGTGCCAGCAGCCCCCCAGTAGTTACGGGTACCGACGAGCAGTACTTC. This rearrangement joins TRBV5-6 to TRBJ2-7; unclear D gene. In germline, CDR1 is SGHDT, CDR2 YYEEEE. The CDR3 consists of 16 residues. The ends were cut back, 4 bases at V and 5 bases at J, with 22 bases in the middle.

The genes are TRBV5-6 and TRBJ1-5; no definite D call. Germline V lookup: CDR1 SGHDT, CDR2 YYEEEE. V was pared by 4 bases and J by 2 bases, with 16 bases between. CDR3 length: 16 residues. The chain's CDR3 is CASSLRTSRGNQPQHF. DNA of the CDR3: TGTGCCAGCAGCCTCAGAACGTCCCGGGGCAATCAGCCCCAGCATTTT.

V usage is TRBV30 and J usage is TRBJ2-5, with 8 bases fitting TRBD2. Trimming cost V 5 bases and J 4 bases; bases outside gene matches: 6. The CDR3 runs to 13 residues. Germline CDR1 GTSNPN, CDR2 SVGIG (reference sequence). The CDR3: CAWDPLAGETQYF. The CDR3 DNA follows: TGTGCCTGGGACCCTCTAGCGGGAGAGACCCAGTACTTC.

The V gene is TRBV29-1, the J gene TRBJ2-7; no clear D gene. The CDR3 runs to 11 residues. CDR1 and CDR2 (germline): SQVTM, ANQGSEA. The V end lost 4 bases, the J end lost 2 bases, and 6 bases lay between the germline ends. Here the CDR3 reads CSVGAPYEQYF. CDR3 nucleotides: TGCAGCGTTGGGGCCCCCTACGAGCAGTACTTC.

There are a few counts of this clone. J is TRBJ2-7 and V is TRBV19, with D maybe TRBD1 (5 bases). Germline CDR1 is LNHDA and CDR2 is SQIVND (reference sequence). The CDR3 is 16 amino acids. V lost 6 bases and J lost 0, with 18 bases in between. CDR3 residues: CASSSLWGLSSYEQYF. In DNA, the CDR3 is TGTGCCAGTAGCTCTCTCTGGGGCCTGAGCTCCTACGAGCAGTACTTC.

This chain connects TRBV7-9 to TRBJ2-1; TRBD2 agrees at 9 bases. The CDR3 has 14 residues. The germline V gene encodes CDR1 SEHNR and CDR2 FQNEAQ (reference sequence). V was pared by 8 bases and J by 7 bases, with 9 bases of the junction left unmatched. The CDR3: CASRLTSGSNEQFF. The CDR3 DNA sequence: TGTGCCAGCCGTCTGACTAGCGGCTCTAATGAGCAGTTCTTC.

The CDR3 loop is CASSLGAGTANTIYF. The CDR3 DNA reads as TGTGCCAGCAGCTTAGGGGCTGGGACAGCAAACACCATATATTTT. The genes are TRBV7-9 and TRBJ1-3, with 7 bases identical to TRBD1. The CDR3 covers 15 residues. The ends lost 1 base at V and 6 bases at J; junction bases unmatched: 6. CDR1 is SEHNR and CDR2 is FQNEAQ in the germline V gene (reference sequence). The full variable domain, in which reference TRBV7-9 and TRBJ1-3 provide the parts outside the CDR3, is DTGVSQNPRHKITKRGQNVTFRCDPISEHNRLYWYRQTLGQGPEFLTYFQNEAQLEKSRLLSDRFSAERPKGSFSTLEIQRTEQGDSAMYLCASSLGAGTANTIYFGEGSWLTVV.

For the CDR3, the DNA is TGTGCCAGCTCACCAAGGGACAGGGGGCTGACTGAAGCTTTCTTT. Translating gives CASSPRDRGLTEAFF. The chain joins TRBV18 to TRBJ1-1, with 12 bases aligning to TRBD1. V shed 2 bases, J shed 5 bases, and the junction held 3 bases outside the gene matches. The CDR3 runs 15 residues. The germline gives CDR1 KGHSH, CDR2 LQKENI. Full variable domain (missing parts from reference TRBV18 and TRBJ1-1): NAGVMQNPRHLVRRRGQEARLRCSPMKGHSHVYWYRQLPEEGLKFMVYLQKENIIDESGMPKERFSAEFPKEGPSILRIQQVVRGDSAAYFCASSPRDRGLTEAFFGQGTRLTVV.

The V call is TRBV18, the J call TRBJ1-5, with 10 bases matching TRBD1. This CDR3 has 15 residues. Germline CDR1 is KGHSH and CDR2 is LQKENI. Trimming at V came to 3 bases and at J to 7 bases, leaving 6 bases not matched to a gene. The CDR3 coding sequence is TGTGCCAGCTCACCCCGGGACAGGGGTAGGCAGCCCCAGCATTTT. It encodes CASSPRDRGRQPQHF.

By its share, this clone is medium-sized. V is TRBV25-1 and J is TRBJ2-5; 8 positions match TRBD1. The junction had 12 bases not matched to a gene; V was cut back by 4 bases and J by 2 bases. Germline CDR1 is MGHDK and CDR2 is SYGVNS. This CDR3 spans 17 amino acids. CDR3 sequence: CASSVWGKGTGQETQYF. CDR3 DNA: TGTGCCAGCAGTGTATGGGGAAAAGGGACAGGACAAGAGACCCAGTACTTC.

The chain's CDR3 is CATSRGTSGGAETQYF. CDR3 DNA sequence: TGTGCCACCAGCAGAGGGACTAGCGGGGGGGCGGAGACCCAGTACTTC. The chain links TRBV15 to TRBJ2-5; 15 nucleotides match TRBD2. Germline values: CDR1 LNHNV, CDR2 YYDKDF (reference sequence). The CDR3 covers 16 residues. V shed 1 base and J 5 bases; nucleotides not matched to a gene: 2.

The J gene is TRBJ1-6, the V gene TRBV19; D gene uncertain. V was clipped by 0 bases and J by 7 bases, with 4 bases between them. The CDR3 contains 13 residues. The germline V gene has CDR1 LNHDA and CDR2 SQIVND (reference sequence). DNA for the CDR3: TGTGCCAGTAGTATAGATAGAAATTCACCCCTCCACTTT. It codes for CASSIDRNSPLHF.

The V and J genes are TRBV5-3 and TRBJ2-7, with 7 bases matching TRBD2. TRBV5-3 is recorded as an ORF, its role being uncertain. The CDR3 has 14 residues. The V segment lost 7 bases and the J segment 1 base; nucleotides outside the gene matches: 8. This chain's CDR3 is CARLRLAHSYEQYF. The DNA of the CDR3 is TGTGCCAGACTCCGACTAGCACATTCCTACGAGCAGTACTTC.

CDR3 region: CASSDGSVFSYEQYF. CDR3 bases: TGTGCCAGCAGTGACGGCAGCGTGTTCTCCTACGAGCAGTACTTC. The chain is built from TRBV2 and TRBJ2-7, with D unclear. V was shortened by 3 bases and J by 0 bases, with 12 bases between the two germline ends. In germline, CDR1 is SNHLY, CDR2 FYNNEI. The CDR3 totals 15 residues.

The chain couples TRBV19 to TRBJ1-1; weak D call: TRBD1 (5 bases). CDR3 length: 13 residues. Germline V CDR1 and CDR2: LNHDA, SQIVND (reference sequence). The V gene lost 6 bases and the J gene lost 6 bases, with 14 bases spanning the gap. This CDR3 is CASRLGGRPEAFF. For the CDR3, the DNA is TGTGCCAGTAGACTGGGGGGACGACCTGAAGCTTTCTTT.

The CDR3 protein is CASSNSGGGRAFF. CDR3 bases: TGTGCCAGCAGTAACTCGGGGGGAGGGCGAGCTTTCTTT. V and J are TRBV27 and TRBJ1-1; weak D call: TRBD1 (5 bases). The CDR3 covers 13 residues. Germline CDR1 is MNHEY and CDR2 is SMNVEV (reference sequence). V was shortened by 5 bases and J by 10 bases, with 17 bases between the two germline ends.

This chain joins TRBV7-2 and TRBJ1-2; D is unresolved. V lost 5 bases and J 8 bases, leaving 12 bases between the germline ends. The germline V gene encodes CDR1 SGHTA and CDR2 FQGNSA. The CDR3 consists of 12 residues. CDR3 DNA: TGTGCCAGCAGCGATTCAGTCTCCGGCTACACCTTC. This sequence encodes CASSDSVSGYTF.